This entry lists 2 T cell receptor beta chains sequenced from one sample in a study of cytomegalovirus exposure and HLA in healthy donors. Generated by immunoSEQ multiplex PCR, the TCRdb table keeps only in-frame clones and is missing some. This repertoire shows 70,000 or so clones, 94% found once; its top ten account for approximately 1%. The sequenced sample was PBMCs. The receptors come from a woman aged 18-29 years in good health and CMV-seronegative.

The chain recombines TRBV7-4 with TRBJ2-1, with 9 bases matching TRBD2. The CDR3 covers 19 residues. Trimming at V came to 1 base and at J to 0 bases, leaving 10 bases not matched to a gene. Per the germline V gene, CDR1 is SGHVT and CDR2 is SQSDAQ. In DNA, the CDR3 is TGTGCCAGCAGCTTAGTCTGTGCGGGAGGGCGAAGCTCCTACAATGAGCAGTTCTTC. Translating it yields CASSLVCAGGRSSYNEQFF.

The chain carries TRBV9 and TRBJ2-7, with D possibly being TRBD2 (6 bases). The CDR3 length is 14 residues. CDR1 and CDR2 (germline): SGDLS, YYNGEE. Deletions cut 2 bases from V and 0 bases from J, with 9 bases between. The CDR3, as DNA: TGTGCCAGCAGCGTCGGGACTTACTCCTACGAGCAGTACTTC. As protein: CASSVGTYSYEQYF.